The 10 T cell receptor beta chains in this list originate from one sample, sequenced in a study of T cells in Graves' hyperthyroidism and ophthalmopathy. Amplified TCR beta CDR3 regions derived from RNA transcripts. During a first-round RT-PCR of the TCR CDR3, the HTBI primer set was used. Via MiXCR, TCRdb re-called the multiplex PCR reads, giving one row per CDR3 protein. The sample contains 600,000 or so distinct CDR3 sequences, roughly 15% of which appear only once. Sequencing was carried out using blood. The receptors derive from a woman in her 50s with Graves' ophthalmopathy.

The V and J genes are TRBV19 and TRBJ2-1; 7 positions match TRBD2. With 7 bases clipped from V and 0 bases from J, the junction kept 12 bases outside the gene matches. Germline CDR1 reads LNHDA; CDR2 reads SQIVND (reference sequence). This CDR3 spans 17 amino acids. The CDR3 region is CASTPRIGGSSYNEQFF. The CDR3 DNA sequence: TGTGCCAGTACCCCTCGTATCGGCGGGAGCTCCTACAATGAGCAGTTCTTC. The full variable domain, rest sourced from reference TRBV19 and TRBJ2-1, is DGGITQSPKYLFRKEGQNVTLSCEQNLNHDAMYWYRQDPGQGLRLIYYSQIVNDFQKGDIAEGYSVSREKKESFPLTVTSAQKNPTAFYLCASTPRIGGSSYNEQFFGPGTRLTVL.

This clonotype was recorded many times. This sequence joins TRBV5-1 and TRBJ2-7, with 7 positions matching TRBD1. The CDR3 length is 13 residues. The trim removed 4 bases at V and 2 bases at J, leaving 3 bases unmatched. Germline V gene data show CDR1 as SGHRS and CDR2 as YFSETQ. The CDR3 region is CASSVQGTYEQYF. CDR3 DNA sequence: TGCGCCAGCAGCGTACAGGGGACCTACGAGCAGTACTTC.

The V call is TRBV9, the J call TRBJ2-1; possible D gene TRBD2, 5 bases. The V and J ends lost 4 bases and 9 bases respectively, with 11 bases between them. The CDR3 loop spans 12 amino acids. Germline V lookup: CDR1 SGDLS, CDR2 YYNGEE. CDR3: CASSSGLSEQFF. The CDR3 DNA sequence: TGTGCCAGCAGCAGCGGTCTGAGTGAGCAGTTCTTC.

The sample holds many counts of this clonotype. The chain recombines TRBV28 with TRBJ1-2; the D gene is possibly TRBD1 (6 bases). V was clipped by 2 bases and J by 4 bases, with 8 bases between them. Germline V gene lookup returns CDR1 MDHEN and CDR2 SYDVKM. The CDR3 totals 13 residues. The CDR3 region has the DNA TGTGCCAGCAGTTTAGGGACAAGCTATGGCTACACCTTC. Translated, it gives CASSLGTSYGYTF.

The rearrangement uses TRBV5-1 and TRBJ2-3; D is unclear. Germline loops: CDR1 SGHRS, CDR2 YFSETQ. The CDR3 has 15 residues. V gave up 0 bases and J gave up 4 bases, with 12 bases separating them. The CDR3 is CASSLEARPADTQYF. Written as DNA, the CDR3 is TGCGCCAGCAGCTTGGAGGCTAGACCCGCAGATACGCAGTATTTT.

In its sample, this clonotype was seen a few times. The genes are TRBV20-1 and TRBJ2-5, with D possibly being TRBD2 (7 bases). Germline CDR1 reads DFQATT; CDR2 reads SNEGSKA (reference sequence). CDR3 length: 12 residues. Trimming shortened V by 4 bases and J by 5 bases, and 11 bases separated the two germline ends. For the CDR3, the DNA is TGCAGTGCTAATTCGGGGGGCGAGACCCAGTACTTC. Its protein is CSANSGGETQYF.

This clonotype has a count of ten or more. The chain uses TRBV28 and TRBJ2-7, with TRBD2 as a possible D gene (6 bases). The CDR3 consists of 14 residues. The germline V gene has CDR1 MDHEN and CDR2 SYDVKM. CDR3 sequence reads: CATLEGRDFNEQYF. DNA of the CDR3: TGTGCAACGCTGGAGGGGCGCGACTTCAACGAGCAGTACTTC.

This clonotype was counted only a few times. This rearrangement joins TRBV14 to TRBJ2-1, with D maybe TRBD2 (6 bases). V shed 4 bases and J shed 4 bases, with 17 bases lying between them. From germline, CDR1 is SGHDN and CDR2 FVKESK. The CDR3 contains 16 residues. CDR3 coding DNA: TGTGCCAGCAGCCCTGTGAGGGTTAGCGGTTACAATGAGCAGTTCTTC. Translating it yields CASSPVRVSGYNEQFF.

The genes are TRBV18 and TRBJ2-5; a weak D match, TRBD1 (6 bases). The CDR3 totals 15 residues. V shed 0 bases and J shed 1 base, with 9 bases lying between them. Germline CDR1 reads KGHSH; CDR2 reads LQKENI. CDR3 coding DNA: TGTGCCAGCTCACCACCGGTAGGGGGCCAAGAGACCCAGTACTTC. As protein: CASSPPVGGQETQYF. The full variable domain, completed using reference TRBV18 and TRBJ2-5, is NAGVMQNPRHLVRRRGQEARLRCSPMKGHSHVYWYRQLPEEGLKFMVYLQKENIIDESGMPKERFSAEFPKEGPSILRIQQVVRGDSAAYFCASSPPVGGQETQYFGPGTRLLVL.

The sample holds many counts of this clonotype. The chain recombines TRBV12-3 or TRBV12-4 with TRBJ2-7, with TRBD2 identical over 10 bases. With V trimmed by 4 bases and J by 5 bases, 5 bases remained unmatched. The CDR3 is 14 residues long. The CDR3 nucleotides are TGTGCCAGCAGTTCCTCGGGACTAGCGAACGAGCAGTACTTC. Residues: CASSSSGLANEQYF.